This T cell receptor beta chain was documented in a study of blood T cells in healthy people across ages. Next came a second PCR, run for about 6 to 12 cycles, which used a sample-barcoded 5' primer along with a J-beta primer mix. MiXCR, run by TCRdb on the 5' RACE reads, gives a single entry per CDR3 protein. Seen here are under 2,000,000 distinct CDR3 sequences, around 50% observed once, and the top ten hold around 2.1%. V was pared by 8 bases and J by 0 bases, with 11 bases between. The CDR3 runs 13 residues. Germline CDR1 is MNHEY and CDR2 is SVGEGT. The specimen was blood. The sequence derives from a middle-aged woman in good health. The rearrangement uses TRBV6-2 or TRBV6-3 and TRBJ2-7; D uncertain. CDR3 nucleotide sequence: TGTGCCAGCTCGAGGACCCACTCCTACGAGCAGTACTTC. Translation: CASSRTHSYEQYF.